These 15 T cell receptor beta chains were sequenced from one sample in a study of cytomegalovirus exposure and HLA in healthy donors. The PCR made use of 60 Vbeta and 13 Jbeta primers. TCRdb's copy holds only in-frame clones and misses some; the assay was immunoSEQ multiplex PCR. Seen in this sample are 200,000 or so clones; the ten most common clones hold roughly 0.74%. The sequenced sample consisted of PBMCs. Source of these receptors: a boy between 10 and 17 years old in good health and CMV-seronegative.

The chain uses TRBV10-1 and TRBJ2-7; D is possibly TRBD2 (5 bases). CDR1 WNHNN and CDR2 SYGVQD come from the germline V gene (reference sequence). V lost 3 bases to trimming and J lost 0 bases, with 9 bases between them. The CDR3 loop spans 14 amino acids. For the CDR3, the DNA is TGCGCCAGCAGTGAAACTGGAGGCTCCTACGAGCAGTACTTC. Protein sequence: CASSETGGSYEQYF.

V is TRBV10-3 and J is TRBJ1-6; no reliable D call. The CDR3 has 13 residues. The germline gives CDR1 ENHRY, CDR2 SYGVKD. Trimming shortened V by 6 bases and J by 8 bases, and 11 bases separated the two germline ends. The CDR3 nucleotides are TGTGCCATCAGGGCAGAACCCTATTCACCCCTCCACTTT. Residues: CAIRAEPYSPLHF.

The CDR3 DNA reads TGCGCCAGCAGCCAACTGGTGGGGGCTAATCAGCCCCAGCATTTT. Encoded protein: CASSQLVGANQPQHF. V is TRBV4-1 and J is TRBJ1-5; a weak D match, TRBD1 (6 bases). V lost 2 bases to trimming and J lost 4 bases, with 12 bases between them. Germline CDR1 reads MGHRA; CDR2 reads YSYEKL. The CDR3 is made up of 15 amino acids.

DNA for the CDR3: TGTGCCATCAGCGACTACGAGACAGGGTCCTACGAGCAGTACTTC. Protein product: CAISDYETGSYEQYF. V usage is TRBV10-3 and J usage is TRBJ2-7; 7 bases are shared with TRBD1. V shed 6 bases and J 1 base; nucleotides not matched to a gene: 9. Germline values: CDR1 ENHRY, CDR2 SYGVKD. This CDR3 region has 15 residues.

DNA of the CDR3: TGTGCCAGTAGTATAGAGGTGTCGGGATCTCAGCCCCAGCATTTT. This sequence encodes CASSIEVSGSQPQHF. V usage is TRBV19 and J usage is TRBJ1-5, with D unclear. The CDR3 covers 15 residues. Germline CDR1 and CDR2: LNHDA and SQIVND (reference sequence). V shed 0 bases and J shed 6 bases, with 12 bases lying between them.

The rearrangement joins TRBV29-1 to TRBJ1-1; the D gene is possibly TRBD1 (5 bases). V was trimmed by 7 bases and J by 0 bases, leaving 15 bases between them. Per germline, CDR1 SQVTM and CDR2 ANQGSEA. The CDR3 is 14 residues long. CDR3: CSAYPTGMNTEAFF. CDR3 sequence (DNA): TGCAGCGCCTATCCTACAGGCATGAACACTGAAGCTTTCTTT.

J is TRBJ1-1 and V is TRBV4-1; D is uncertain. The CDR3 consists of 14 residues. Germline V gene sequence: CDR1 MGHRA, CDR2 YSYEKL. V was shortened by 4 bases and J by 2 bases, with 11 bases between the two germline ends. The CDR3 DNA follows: TGCGCCAGCAGCCTTCCGGTGCACAACACTGAAGCTTTCTTT. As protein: CASSLPVHNTEAFF.

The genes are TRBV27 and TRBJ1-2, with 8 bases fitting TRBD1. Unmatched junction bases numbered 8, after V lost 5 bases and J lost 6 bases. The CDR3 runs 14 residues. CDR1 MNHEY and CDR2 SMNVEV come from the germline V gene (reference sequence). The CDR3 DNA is TGTGCCAGCAGTACCGGACAGGGCTTTAATGGCTACACCTTC. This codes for CASSTGQGFNGYTF.

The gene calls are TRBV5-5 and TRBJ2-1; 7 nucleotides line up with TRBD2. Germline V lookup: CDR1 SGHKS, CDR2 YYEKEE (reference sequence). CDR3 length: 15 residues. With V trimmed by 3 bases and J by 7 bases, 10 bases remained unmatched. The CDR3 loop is CASSWSSAGRNEQFF. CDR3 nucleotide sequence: TGTGCCAGCAGCTGGTCATCAGCGGGGAGGAATGAGCAGTTCTTC.

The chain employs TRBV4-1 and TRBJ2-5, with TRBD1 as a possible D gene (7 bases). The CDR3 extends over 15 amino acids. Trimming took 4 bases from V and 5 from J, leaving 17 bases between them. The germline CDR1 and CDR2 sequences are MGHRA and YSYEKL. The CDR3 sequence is CASSRSQGGAETQYF. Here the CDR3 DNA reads TGCGCCAGCAGCCGCAGCCAGGGGGGTGCGGAGACCCAGTACTTC.

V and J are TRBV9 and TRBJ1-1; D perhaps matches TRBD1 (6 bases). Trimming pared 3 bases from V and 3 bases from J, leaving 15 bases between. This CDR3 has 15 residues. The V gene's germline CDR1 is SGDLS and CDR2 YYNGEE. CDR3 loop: CASSAAPSGDTEAFF. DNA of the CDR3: TGTGCCAGCAGCGCAGCCCCTTCAGGGGACACTGAAGCTTTCTTT.

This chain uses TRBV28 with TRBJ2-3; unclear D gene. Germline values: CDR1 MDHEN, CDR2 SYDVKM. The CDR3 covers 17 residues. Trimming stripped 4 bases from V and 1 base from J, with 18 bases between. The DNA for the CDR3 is TGTGCCAGCAGTTCAACTACGACCCTTCGGGGCACAGATACGCAGTATTTT. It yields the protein CASSSTTTLRGTDTQYF.

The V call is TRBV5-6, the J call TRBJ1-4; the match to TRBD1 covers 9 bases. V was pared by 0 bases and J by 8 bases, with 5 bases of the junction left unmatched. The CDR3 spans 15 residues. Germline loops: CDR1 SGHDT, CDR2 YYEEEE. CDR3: CASSLEGQGWEKLFF. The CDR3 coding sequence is TGTGCCAGCAGCTTGGAGGGACAGGGCTGGGAAAAACTGTTTTTT.

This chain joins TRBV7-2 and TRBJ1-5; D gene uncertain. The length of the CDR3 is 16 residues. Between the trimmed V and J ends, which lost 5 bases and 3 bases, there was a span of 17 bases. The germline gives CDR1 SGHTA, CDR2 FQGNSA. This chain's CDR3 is CASSLTGGLVNQPQHF. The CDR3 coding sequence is TGTGCCAGCAGCCTAACGGGCGGGTTGGTCAATCAGCCCCAGCATTTT.

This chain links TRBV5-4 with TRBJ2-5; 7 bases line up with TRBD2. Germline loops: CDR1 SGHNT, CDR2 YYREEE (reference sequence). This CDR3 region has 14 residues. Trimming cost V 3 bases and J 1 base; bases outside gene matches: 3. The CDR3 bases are TGTGCCAGCAGCTATATAGCGGGCCAAGAGACCCAGTACTTC. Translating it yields CASSYIAGQETQYF.